The T cell receptor beta chain described here comes from a study of identical twins. Study conclusions and caveats: Compared with models, monozygotic twins showed more out-of-frame TCR alpha sharing. Out-of-frame alpha sequences shared by twins were enriched for low generation probability. Insertions were fewer in abundant cord blood beta clonotypes, whereas memory repertoires showed none of this pattern.

Concerning this clonotype itself: Its antigen remains unidentified.

TCRdb passed the 5' RACE reads through MiXCR, listing each CDR3 protein once. The sample includes approximately 410,000 distinct CDR3 sequences, around 18% seen only once; the top ten take roughly 12%. The CDR3 length is 14 residues. The V end lost 4 bases, the J end lost 2 bases, and 13 bases lay between the germline ends. CDR1 SGHRS and CDR2 YFSETQ come from the germline V gene. Healthy Caucasian donors formed the entire cohort. The chain carries TRBV5-1 and TRBJ2-7; D tentatively fits TRBD1 or TRBD2 (5 bases each). Sequencing was performed on naive T cells sorted from blood. The sequence came from a man aged 45 to 65 in good health. CDR3 in amino acids: CASSTGDRTYEQYF. CDR3 DNA sequence: TGCGCCAGCAGCACCGGGGACCGAACCTACGAGCAGTACTTC. Full variable domain (rest looked up from reference TRBV5-1 and TRBJ2-7): KAGVTQTPRYLIKTRGQQVTLSCSPISGHRSVSWYQQTPGQGLQFLFEYFSETQRNKGNFPGRFSGRQFSNSRSEMNVSTLELGDSALYLCASSTGDRTYEQYFGPGTRLTVT.